A selection of T cell receptor beta chains follows, all from one sample in a study of T cells in localized non-small cell lung cancer. Profiling relied on immunoSEQ multiplex PCR, and the TCRdb table lists in-frame clones only, not all of them. The profile shows some 30,000 clones, 91% of them singletons. This material consisted of PBMCs, taken before any cancer treatment. These receptors originate from a man aged 40-75 years with stage II lung adenocarcinoma. The CDR3 runs from the conserved cysteine through the conserved F or W. A D gene is named only where the DNA matches it firmly. Where a row states a size, it is once, few, many or the class of an expanded clone; other rows omit it.

CDR3 protein: CASSVAPGNTEAFF; CDR3 DNA: TGTGCCAGCAGCGTAGCCCCGGGGAACACTGAAGCTTTCTTT; V gene: TRBV9; D gene: -; clone size: -; J gene: TRBJ1-1
CDR3 protein: CASERTGGSKNIQYF; CDR3 DNA: TGTGCCAGTGAACGGACAGGGGGCTCCAAAAACATTCAGTACTTC; V gene: TRBV19; D gene: TRBD1; clone size: -; J gene: TRBJ2-4
CDR3 protein: CASSSGFGSNQPQHF; CDR3 DNA: TGTGCCAGCAGTTCAGGGTTCGGTAGCAATCAGCCCCAGCATTTT; V gene: TRBV6-5; D gene: -; clone size: -; J gene: TRBJ1-5
CDR3 protein: CASSPDRYTGELFF; CDR3 DNA: TGTGCCAGCAGCCCCGACAGGTACACCGGGGAGCTGTTTTTT; V gene: TRBV7-2; D gene: -; clone size: -; J gene: TRBJ2-2
CDR3 protein: CASSSSSVSYNEQFF; CDR3 DNA: TGTGCCAGCAGCTCCTCATCTGTCTCCTACAATGAGCAGTTCTTC; V gene: TRBV7-2; D gene: -; clone size: once; J gene: TRBJ2-1
CDR3 protein: CASSEDPRLEAFF; CDR3 DNA: TGTGCCAGCAGTGAAGACCCCCGACTTGAGGCTTTCTTT; V gene: TRBV6-1; D gene: -; clone size: -; J gene: TRBJ1-1
CDR3 protein: CASSLEGQNTEAFF; CDR3 DNA: TGCGCCAGCAGCTTGGAGGGTCAGAACACTGAAGCTTTCTTT; V gene: TRBV5-1; D gene: -; clone size: -; J gene: TRBJ1-1
CDR3 protein: CASSETENTEAFF; CDR3 DNA: TGTGCCAGCAGTGAAACGGAGAACACTGAAGCTTTCTTT; V gene: TRBV6-1; D gene: -; clone size: medium-sized; J gene: TRBJ1-1
CDR3 protein: CASGPSGSWNEQFF; CDR3 DNA: TGTGCCAGCGGGCCTAGCGGGAGCTGGAATGAGCAGTTCTTC; V gene: TRBV7-9; D gene: TRBD2; clone size: -; J gene: TRBJ2-1
CDR3 protein: CASSQRGQGHSPLHF; CDR3 DNA: TGTGCCAGCAGCCAAAGGGGACAGGGACATTCACCCCTCCACTTT; V gene: TRBV5-4; D gene: TRBD1; clone size: -; J gene: TRBJ1-6
CDR3 protein: CASSDYEEQFF; CDR3 DNA: TGTGCCAGCAGTGACTACGAGGAGCAGTTCTTC; V gene: TRBV6-1; D gene: -; clone size: -; J gene: TRBJ2-1
CDR3 protein: CASSGGSGSSYEQYF; CDR3 DNA: TGTGCCAGCAGCGGAGGCAGTGGAAGCTCCTACGAGCAGTACTTC; V gene: TRBV7-9; D gene: -; clone size: -; J gene: TRBJ2-7
CDR3 protein: CASSQELQGAEAFF; CDR3 DNA: TGTGCCAGCAGCCAAGAGCTGCAGGGGGCCGAAGCTTTCTTT; V gene: TRBV14; D gene: TRBD1; clone size: -; J gene: TRBJ1-1
CDR3 protein: CASSRGTANPETQYF; CDR3 DNA: TGCGCCAGCAGCAGAGGGACTGCGAATCCGGAGACCCAGTACTTC; V gene: TRBV5-1; D gene: -; clone size: -; J gene: TRBJ2-5
CDR3 protein: CASSVGSGLAGEQYF; CDR3 DNA: TGTGCCAGCAGCGTAGGTTCCGGACTAGCTGGGGAGCAGTACTTC; V gene: TRBV9; D gene: TRBD2; clone size: -; J gene: TRBJ2-7
CDR3 protein: CSVGSNAYNEQFF; CDR3 DNA: TGCAGCGTTGGTTCAAATGCCTACAATGAGCAGTTCTTC; V gene: TRBV29-1; D gene: -; clone size: -; J gene: TRBJ2-1
CDR3 protein: CASSLGLAGVFGDTGELFF; CDR3 DNA: TGTGCCAGCAGCTTGGGTCTAGCGGGAGTGTTTGGTGACACCGGGGAGCTGTTTTTT; V gene: TRBV5-5; D gene: TRBD2; clone size: once; J gene: TRBJ2-2
CDR3 protein: CASSKTTSTDTQYF; CDR3 DNA: TGTGCCAGCAGCAAGACTACTAGCACAGATACGCAGTATTTT; V gene: TRBV2; D gene: -; clone size: -; J gene: TRBJ2-3
CDR3 protein: CASSSPGGALSSPYF; CDR3 DNA: TGTGCCAGCAGTTCCCCGGGAGGGGCTCTGTCAAGTCCGTACTTC; V gene: TRBV28; D gene: TRBD2; clone size: -; J gene: TRBJ2-7
CDR3 protein: CASSWAGEGVEQYF; CDR3 DNA: TGTGCCAGCAGCTGGGCGGGAGAGGGAGTCGAGCAGTACTTC; V gene: TRBV11-2; D gene: TRBD2; clone size: -; J gene: TRBJ2-7
CDR3 protein: CASSPVGNNEQFF; CDR3 DNA: TGTGCCAGCAGCCCGGTAGGAAACAATGAGCAGTTCTTC; V gene: TRBV7-6; D gene: -; clone size: -; J gene: TRBJ2-1
CDR3 protein: CASSQDEGGVRGYGYTF; CDR3 DNA: TGCGCCAGCAGCCAAGACGAAGGGGGTGTACGCGGCTATGGCTACACCTTC; V gene: TRBV4-1; D gene: -; clone size: -; J gene: TRBJ1-2
CDR3 protein: CASSLGEPYEQYF; CDR3 DNA: TGTGCCAGCAGCTTAGGGGAACCCTACGAGCAGTACTTC; V gene: TRBV11-2; D gene: -; clone size: -; J gene: TRBJ2-7
CDR3 protein: CASRLGLAGQETQYF; CDR3 DNA: TGTGCCAGCAGATTGGGACTAGCGGGACAAGAGACCCAGTACTTC; V gene: TRBV6-1; D gene: TRBD2; clone size: -; J gene: TRBJ2-5
CDR3 protein: CASSYRGPGNTIYF; CDR3 DNA: TGTGCCAGCAGTTACAGGGGCCCTGGAAACACCATATATTTT; V gene: TRBV27; D gene: TRBD1; clone size: -; J gene: TRBJ1-3
CDR3 protein: CASSPQGTNTGELFF; CDR3 DNA: TGTGCCAGCTCACCTCAGGGCACGAACACCGGGGAGCTGTTTTTT; V gene: TRBV18; D gene: -; clone size: -; J gene: TRBJ2-2
CDR3 protein: CASSFSGRGINEQFF; CDR3 DNA: TGTGCCAGCAGCTTTAGCGGGAGAGGTATCAATGAGCAGTTCTTC; V gene: TRBV7-8; D gene: TRBD2; clone size: once; J gene: TRBJ2-1
CDR3 protein: CASSEAGGMGEEQYF; CDR3 DNA: TGTGCCAGCAGTGAAGCTGGAGGAATGGGAGAGGAGCAGTACTTC; V gene: TRBV2; D gene: -; clone size: -; J gene: TRBJ2-7
CDR3 protein: CASSASTDTQYF; CDR3 DNA: TGTGCCAGCAGCGCGAGCACAGATACGCAGTATTTT; V gene: TRBV9; D gene: -; clone size: -; J gene: TRBJ2-3
CDR3 protein: CASSQTGGEDEKLFF; CDR3 DNA: TGCGCCAGCAGCCAGACAGGGGGTGAGGATGAAAAACTGTTTTTT; V gene: TRBV4-1; D gene: TRBD1; clone size: -; J gene: TRBJ1-4
CDR3 protein: CASSLHIPRAGSNQPQHF; CDR3 DNA: TGTGCCAGCAGTTTACATATACCGAGGGCGGGTAGCAATCAGCCCCAGCATTTT; V gene: TRBV27; D gene: -; clone size: -; J gene: TRBJ1-5
CDR3 protein: CASSELAGTEAFF; CDR3 DNA: TGTGCCAGCAGTGAGTTGGCGGGGACTGAAGCTTTCTTT; V gene: TRBV6-4; D gene: -; clone size: -; J gene: TRBJ1-1
CDR3 protein: CASSVDSSFSGNTIYF; CDR3 DNA: TGTGCCAGCAGCGTAGACAGTTCTTTTTCTGGAAACACCATATATTTT; V gene: TRBV9; D gene: -; clone size: -; J gene: TRBJ1-3